The 7 T cell receptor beta chains below come from one sample, sequenced in a study of naive and memory T cell subsets. Adult healthy volunteers gave 2.5 ml peripheral blood for whole-blood RNA. For blood and skin samples, reverse transcription used TCR alpha and beta constant primers. One entry per CDR3 protein, called by TCRdb with MiXCR from the 5' RACE reads. The table shows approximately 24,000 distinct CDR3 sequences, with under 25% occurring only once. These TCRs come from a female donor in good health.

The V call is TRBV9, the J call TRBJ2-7, with 9 bases matching TRBD1. There are 15 residues in the CDR3. The V gene's germline CDR1 is SGDLS and CDR2 YYNGEE. V dropped 4 bases and J dropped 3; count of bases not matched to a gene: 8. The chain's CDR3 is CASSLGQGNFYEQYF. The DNA for the CDR3 is TGTGCCAGCAGCCTGGGACAGGGTAATTTCTACGAGCAGTACTTC.

This clonotype was recorded a few times. The chain employs TRBV5-6 and TRBJ2-3; D is unresolved. Germline V lookup: CDR1 SGHDT, CDR2 YYEEEE. This CDR3 is built from 16 residues. Trimming took 6 bases from V and 0 from J, leaving 17 bases between them. The CDR3 DNA is TGTGCCAGCAATCGACTCTTTCCGAATAGCACAGATACGCAGTATTTT. Amino acid sequence: CASNRLFPNSTDTQYF.

This clonotype was detected many times. This chain links TRBV6-1 with TRBJ1-5, with D maybe TRBD1 (5 bases). Between the trimmed V and J ends, which lost 7 bases and 9 bases, there was a span of 22 bases. The CDR3 runs 15 residues. Looked up from germline, CDR1 is MNHNS and CDR2 is SASEGT. CDR3: CASTLSGTRKLPQHF. The CDR3 nucleotides are TGTGCCAGCACCTTATCCGGGACCCGCAAATTGCCCCAGCATTTT.

This clonotype was seen only a few times. J is TRBJ2-7 and V is TRBV29-1, with D unresolved. This CDR3 is 12 amino acids long. CDR1 SQVTM and CDR2 ANQGSEA come from the germline V gene. Trimming shortened V by 1 base and J by 2 bases, and 6 bases separated the two germline ends. Here the CDR3 DNA reads TGCAGCGTTGAAGTAAACCCCTACGAGCAGTACTTC. Its protein is CSVEVNPYEQYF.

This chain connects TRBV9 to TRBJ2-3, with D perhaps TRBD1 (5 bases). CDR3 length: 14 residues. The germline V gene encodes CDR1 SGDLS and CDR2 YYNGEE. Between the trimmed V and J ends, which lost 5 bases and 0 bases, there was a span of 10 bases. CDR3 DNA sequence: TGTGCCAGCAGTTCGGCAGGGAGCACAGATACGCAGTATTTT. Translation gives CASSSAGSTDTQYF. Full variable domain (missing parts from reference TRBV9 and TRBJ2-3): DSGVTQTPKHLITATGQRVTLRCSPRSGDLSVYWYQQSLDQGLQFLIQYYNGEERAKGNILERFSAQQFPDLHSELNLSSLELGDSALYFCASSSAGSTDTQYFGPGTRLTVL.

The chain uses TRBV6-1 and TRBJ2-3, with D tentatively TRBD2 (7 bases). Trimming removed 9 bases from V and 2 bases from J, with 18 bases in between. Germline loops: CDR1 MNHNS, CDR2 SASEGT. This CDR3 comprises 15 residues. Here the CDR3 reads CASTFRGRVTDTQYF. The CDR3, as DNA: TGTGCCAGTACATTTAGGGGGAGGGTCACAGATACGCAGTATTTT.

By sample fraction, this clonotype is medium-sized. The rearrangement uses TRBV4-3 and TRBJ2-1; D unresolved. This CDR3 has 14 amino acids. Trimming cost V 0 bases and J 3 bases, with 6 bases left between them. The germline V gene has CDR1 LGHNA and CDR2 YSLEER. CDR3 in DNA: TGCGCCAGCAGCCAAGAGCGGTTCTACAATGAGCAGTTCTTC. Translation gives CASSQERFYNEQFF.